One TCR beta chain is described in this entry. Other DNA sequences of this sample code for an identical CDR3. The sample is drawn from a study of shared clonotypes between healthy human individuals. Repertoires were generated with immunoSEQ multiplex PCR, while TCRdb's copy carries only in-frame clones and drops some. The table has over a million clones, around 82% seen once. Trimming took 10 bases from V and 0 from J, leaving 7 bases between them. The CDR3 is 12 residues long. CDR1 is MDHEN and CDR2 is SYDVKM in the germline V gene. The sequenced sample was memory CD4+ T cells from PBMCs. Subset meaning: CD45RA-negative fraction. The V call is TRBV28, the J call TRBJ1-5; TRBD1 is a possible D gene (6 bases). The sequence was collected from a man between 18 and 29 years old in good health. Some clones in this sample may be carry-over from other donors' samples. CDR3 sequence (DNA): TGTGCCACACAGGGTAGCAATCAGCCCCAGCATTTT. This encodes CATQGSNQPQHF.